A selection of T cell receptor beta chains follows, all from one sample in a study of CD8 T cells in ankylosing spondylitis. Via MiXCR, TCRdb re-called the 5' RACE reads, giving one row per CDR3 protein. The sample lists 36,000 or so distinct CDR3 sequences, around 6.2% occurring once. Sequenced sample: blood, either unsorted or a sorted T cell fraction (not recorded which). These receptors were obtained from a male donor with ankylosing spondylitis or in good health (not recorded which). The CDR3 runs from the conserved cysteine through the conserved F or W. Each record gives: J gene, clone size, V gene, D gene, CDR3 protein, CDR3 DNA. A D gene is named only where the DNA matches it firmly. Sizes are listed as once, few, many, or a class for an expanded clone.

j_call: TRBJ2-1; clone_size: many; v_call: TRBV23-1; d_call: TRBD2; cdr3_aa: CASTSGGHLDEQFF; cdr3_nt: TGCGCCAGCACCTCGGGGGGGCATCTCGATGAGCAGTTCTTC
j_call: TRBJ2-3; clone_size: many; v_call: TRBV27; d_call: TRBD1; cdr3_aa: CASRPGTGTTDTQYF; cdr3_nt: TGTGCCAGCAGACCCGGGACAGGGACCACAGATACGCAGTATTTT
j_call: TRBJ2-1; clone_size: large; v_call: TRBV24-1; d_call: -; cdr3_aa: CATKVVAEGYNEQFF; cdr3_nt: TGTGCCACCAAGGTAGTAGCGGAGGGCTACAATGAGCAGTTCTTC
j_call: TRBJ2-7; clone_size: medium-sized; v_call: TRBV4-1; d_call: -; cdr3_aa: CASSQETGREQYF; cdr3_nt: TGCGCCAGCAGCCAAGAGACAGGACGGGAGCAGTACTTC
j_call: TRBJ2-7; clone_size: many; v_call: TRBV20-1; d_call: -; cdr3_aa: CSARVRGAYYEQYF; cdr3_nt: TGCAGTGCTAGAGTACGGGGGGCATACTACGAGCAGTACTTC
j_call: TRBJ2-7; clone_size: many; v_call: TRBV15; d_call: -; cdr3_aa: CATSRVMVREQYF; cdr3_nt: TGTGCCACCAGCAGAGTTATGGTTCGGGAGCAGTACTTC
j_call: TRBJ2-1; clone_size: many; v_call: TRBV29-1; d_call: TRBD2; cdr3_aa: CSAGGPSGGNEQFF; cdr3_nt: TGCAGCGCCGGTGGGCCTAGCGGGGGCAATGAGCAGTTCTTC
j_call: TRBJ2-7; clone_size: many; v_call: TRBV24-1; d_call: -; cdr3_aa: CATSDPGRTSSYEQYF; cdr3_nt: TGTGCCACCAGTGACCCGGGACGAACGAGCAGCTACGAGCAGTACTTC
j_call: TRBJ2-2; clone_size: many; v_call: TRBV5-1; d_call: -; cdr3_aa: CASSLGQINTGELFF; cdr3_nt: TGCGCCAGCAGCTTGGGGCAGATAAACACCGGGGAGCTGTTTTTT
j_call: TRBJ1-1; clone_size: many; v_call: TRBV19; d_call: -; cdr3_aa: CASSIEGDGGLAEAFF; cdr3_nt: TGTGCCAGTAGTATCGAGGGGGATGGGGGGCTCGCTGAAGCTTTCTTT
j_call: TRBJ2-1; clone_size: many; v_call: TRBV7-9; d_call: -; cdr3_aa: CASSTEQFF; cdr3_nt: TGTGCCAGCAGTACTGAGCAGTTCTTC